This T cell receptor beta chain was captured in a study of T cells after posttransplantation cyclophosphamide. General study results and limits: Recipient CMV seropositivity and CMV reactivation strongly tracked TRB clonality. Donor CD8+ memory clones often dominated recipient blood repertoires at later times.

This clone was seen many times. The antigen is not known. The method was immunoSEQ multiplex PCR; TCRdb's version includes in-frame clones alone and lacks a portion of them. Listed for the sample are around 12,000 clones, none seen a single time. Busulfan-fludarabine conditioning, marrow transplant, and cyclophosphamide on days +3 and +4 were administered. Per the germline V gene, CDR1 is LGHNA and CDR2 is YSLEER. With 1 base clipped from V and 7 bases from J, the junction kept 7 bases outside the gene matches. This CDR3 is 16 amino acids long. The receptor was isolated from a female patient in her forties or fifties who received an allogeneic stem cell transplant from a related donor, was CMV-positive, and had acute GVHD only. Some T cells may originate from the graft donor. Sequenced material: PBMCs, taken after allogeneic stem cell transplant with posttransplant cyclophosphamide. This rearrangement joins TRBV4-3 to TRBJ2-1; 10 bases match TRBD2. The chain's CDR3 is CASSQGGSGRGNEQFF. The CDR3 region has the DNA TGCGCCAGCAGCCAAGGGGGGAGCGGGAGGGGAAATGAGCAGTTCTTC.